Shown below are 24 T cell receptor beta chains from a single sample sequenced in a study of OX40 agonist ivuxolimab in advanced cancers. Assay used: immunoSEQ multiplex PCR; TCRdb lists only in-frame clones, some missing. The table includes about 35,000 clones, roughly 91% detected once. The specimen was CD4+ or CD8+ T cells sorted from blood, collected in a trial of the OX40 agonist ivuxolimab. These receptors all come from an adult with an advanced solid tumor such as melanoma, head and neck, liver or kidney cancer.

This rearrangement joins TRBV28 to TRBJ1-3; no clear D. The CDR3 loop spans 15 amino acids. The ends were cut back, 4 bases at V and 0 bases at J, with 10 bases in the middle. The germline gives CDR1 MDHEN, CDR2 SYDVKM. The CDR3 DNA reads TGTGCCAGCAGTTCTACTTTTTTCTCTGGAAACACCATATATTTT. It specifies CASSSTFFSGNTIYF.

V is TRBV5-3 and J is TRBJ2-7; D gene ambiguous. TRBV5-3 is identified as an open reading frame with a role that is uncertain. V dropped 2 bases and J dropped 0 bases, with 9 bases sitting between them. The CDR3 consists of 14 residues. In DNA, the CDR3 is TGTGCCAGAAGCTTAATTCGATTCTCCTACGAGCAGTACTTC. Translating gives CARSLIRFSYEQYF.

This rearrangement joins TRBV6-5 to TRBJ1-5; TRBD1 matches at 12 bases. The V gene's germline CDR1 is MNHEY and CDR2 SVGAGI. The CDR3 has 14 amino acids. V trimming: 6 bases; J trimming: 7 bases; junction bases outside the gene matches: 4. The CDR3 protein is CASRKGQGAQPQHF. DNA of the CDR3: TGTGCCAGCAGAAAGGGACAGGGGGCACAGCCCCAGCATTTT.

This rearrangement joins TRBV9 to TRBJ2-7; tentatively, D is TRBD2 (6 bases). With 2 bases removed from V and 3 bases from J, the gap between germline ends came to 15 bases. The CDR3 sequence is 15 residues long. Looked up from germline, CDR1 is SGDLS and CDR2 is YYNGEE. Here the CDR3 reads CASSVGGPGFYEQYF. CDR3 in DNA: TGTGCCAGCAGCGTGGGGGGACCCGGGTTCTACGAGCAGTACTTC.

CDR3 amino acids: CASRSGTGDIGTEAFF. CDR3 nucleotides: TGCGCCAGCAGGTCCGGGACAGGGGATATTGGCACTGAAGCTTTCTTT. The chain carries TRBV5-1 and TRBJ1-1; 10 bases are shared with TRBD1. Germline V gene data show CDR1 as SGHRS and CDR2 as YFSETQ. The CDR3 loop spans 16 amino acids. V dropped 5 bases and J dropped 4; count of bases not matched to a gene: 11.

The gene calls are TRBV30 and TRBJ2-7; D call uncertain. The CDR3 consists of 14 residues. Trimming removed 4 bases from V and 2 bases from J, with 15 bases in between. Germline values: CDR1 GTSNPN, CDR2 SVGIG (reference sequence). CDR3 amino acids: CAWTAEDGPYEQYF. CDR3 DNA sequence: TGTGCCTGGACCGCCGAGGATGGTCCCTACGAGCAGTACTTC.

V and J are TRBV11-2 and TRBJ2-7; D remains unclear. Trimming took off 2 bases at V and 7 bases at J, with 15 bases between the two ends. Looked up from germline, CDR1 is SGHAT and CDR2 is FQNNGV. CDR3 length equals 14 residues. CDR3 loop: CASSLRVWVGEQYF. The CDR3 nucleotides read TGTGCCAGCAGCTTACGGGTGTGGGTGGGGGAGCAGTACTTC.

CDR3 protein: CASSNLGYSSAEAFF. The CDR3 bases are TGTGCCAGTAGTAATCTAGGGTACTCTTCGGCTGAAGCTTTCTTT. The V gene is TRBV19, the J gene TRBJ1-1; the D is unclear. Per the germline V gene, CDR1 is LNHDA and CDR2 is SQIVND (reference sequence). The V and J ends lost 4 bases and 6 bases respectively, with 18 bases between them. The CDR3 is 15 amino acids.

The genes are TRBV28 and TRBJ1-3; 7 bases are shared with TRBD1. The CDR3 sequence is 14 residues long. CDR1 is MDHEN and CDR2 is SYDVKM in the germline V gene. V was pared by 5 bases and J by 2 bases, with 3 bases of the junction left unmatched. The CDR3 protein is CASSRGTAGNTIYF. As DNA, the CDR3 is TGTGCCAGCAGTCGTGGGACAGCTGGAAACACCATATATTTT.

The chain recombines TRBV7-9 with TRBJ2-1; TRBD2 aligns across 14 bases. Trimming cost V 5 bases and J 8 bases; bases outside gene matches: 14. This CDR3 region has 18 residues. Germline CDR1 SEHNR, CDR2 FQNEAQ (reference sequence). The CDR3 is CASSKSTGLAGGGYEQFF. Here the CDR3 DNA reads TGTGCCAGCAGCAAAAGTACAGGACTAGCGGGGGGTGGTTATGAGCAGTTCTTC.

This chain connects TRBV7-9 to TRBJ2-2, with TRBD1 matching over 12 bases. Germline assignment: CDR1 SEHNR and CDR2 FQNEAQ (reference sequence). The ends lost 5 bases at V and 9 bases at J; junction bases unmatched: 10. The CDR3 length is 16 residues. CDR3 coding DNA: TGTGCCAGCAGCGAGCGGGGACAGGGGGCAGTTTGGGAGCTGTTTTTT. As protein: CASSERGQGAVWELFF.

The chain links TRBV6-5 to TRBJ2-7; D is possibly TRBD1 (5 bases). Trimming cost V 5 bases and J 4 bases, with 15 bases left between them. Germline-derived CDR1 and CDR2 are MNHEY and SVGAGI. The CDR3 extends over 14 amino acids. The CDR3 is CASSGQGLVYEQYF. The CDR3 region has the DNA TGTGCCAGCAGTGGTCAGGGTCTCGTTTACGAGCAGTACTTC.

The rearrangement links TRBV7-2 to TRBJ2-5; a weak D match, TRBD2 (6 bases). The ends were cut back, 1 base at V and 4 bases at J, with 10 bases in the middle. This CDR3 has 14 amino acids. The V gene's germline CDR1 is SGHTA and CDR2 FQGNSA. The CDR3 sequence is CASSLVAEAETQYF. The DNA for the CDR3 is TGTGCCAGCAGCTTAGTAGCGGAAGCAGAGACCCAGTACTTC. Looking up the rest from reference TRBV7-2 and TRBJ2-5 gives the full variable domain: GAGVSQSPSNKVTEKGKDVELRCDPISGHTALYWYRQSLGQGLEFLIYFQGNSAPDKSGLPSDRFSAERTGGSVSTLTIQRTQQEDSAVYLCASSLVAEAETQYFGPGTRLLVL.

With regard to this clone: At one boundary the junction diverges from the germline segment, which might be a read error. The chain is built from TRBV7-7 and TRBJ2-5; TRBD2 matches 8 bases. The germline CDR1 and CDR2 sequences are SSHAT and FNYEAQ (reference sequence). The CDR3 has 15 residues. The CDR3 coding sequence is TGTGCTAGCAGCTTCCGGGGGGGGAACCAAGAGACCCAGTACTTC. This gives the protein CASSFRGGNQETQYF.

The chain couples TRBV5-6 to TRBJ2-7; D may be TRBD2 (6 bases). Trimming removed 4 bases from V and 0 bases from J, with 11 bases in between. The CDR3 totals 14 residues. Germline CDR1 SGHDT, CDR2 YYEEEE. The CDR3 reads CASSPLGGSYEQYF. CDR3 in DNA: TGTGCCAGCAGCCCTCTGGGGGGCTCCTACGAGCAGTACTTC.

The rearrangement joins TRBV2 to TRBJ2-1; D is possibly TRBD1 or TRBD2 (6 bases each). CDR1 and CDR2 (germline): SNHLY, FYNNEI. The CDR3 extends over 13 amino acids. V gave up 7 bases and J gave up 2 bases, with 9 bases separating them. CDR3 in amino acids: CASKGGAYNEQFF. In DNA, the CDR3 is TGTGCCAGCAAGGGGGGCGCCTACAATGAGCAGTTCTTC. Combining the CDR3 with reference TRBV2 and TRBJ2-1 gives the whole variable domain EPEVTQTPSHQVTQMGQEVILRCVPISNHLYFYWYRQILGQKVEFLVSFYNNEISEKSEIFDDQFSVERPDGSNFTLKIRSTKLEDSAMYFCASKGGAYNEQFFGPGTRLTVL.

The chain recombines TRBV15 with TRBJ1-5; D possibly corresponds to TRBD1 (5 bases). Per germline, CDR1 LNHNV and CDR2 YYDKDF (reference sequence). V was clipped by 0 bases and J by 4 bases, with 7 bases between them. This CDR3 is built from 14 residues. The CDR3 region has the DNA TGTGCCACCAGCAGAGATAGGGGTAATCAGCCCCAGCATTTT. Protein: CATSRDRGNQPQHF. The whole variable domain, remainder taken from reference TRBV15 and TRBJ1-5, is DAMVIQNPRYQVTQFGKPVTLSCSQTLNHNVMYWYQQKSSQAPKLLFHYYDKDFNNEADTPDNFQSRRPNTSFCFLDIRSPGLGDTAMYLCATSRDRGNQPQHFGDGTRLSIL.

The rearrangement links TRBV18 to TRBJ2-3, with a possible D match to TRBD2 (6 bases). The CDR3 has 14 amino acids. CDR1 is KGHSH, CDR2 LQKENI, per germline. The V and J ends lost 8 bases and 0 bases respectively, with 12 bases between them. CDR3 coding DNA: TGTGCCAGCCGTCGCGGGGCTAGCACAGATACGCAGTATTTT. Translated: CASRRGASTDTQYF.

The V gene is TRBV27, the J gene TRBJ1-5; possible D gene TRBD1, 5 bases. The CDR3 spans 18 residues. Germline V gene lookup returns CDR1 MNHEY and CDR2 SMNVEV (reference sequence). The V end was cut by 5 bases, the J end by 7 bases, with 27 bases between. The CDR3 is CASSLRGQGGGTGQPQHF. The CDR3 region has the DNA TGTGCCAGCAGTCTCCGAGGGCAGGGAGGCGGTACAGGACAGCCCCAGCATTTT.

The chain employs TRBV28 and TRBJ1-2, with TRBD1 matching over 7 bases. V lost 4 bases and J lost 3; bases outside the gene matches: 5. In germline, CDR1 is MDHEN, CDR2 SYDVKM. This CDR3 contains 14 residues. CDR3 residues: CASSSQTGDYGYTF. Here the CDR3 DNA reads TGTGCCAGCAGTTCTCAAACAGGGGACTATGGCTACACCTTC.

The chain uses TRBV7-2 and TRBJ1-2, with a tentative D call TRBD1 (6 bases). The CDR3 spans 15 residues. In germline, CDR1 is SGHTA, CDR2 FQGNSA. The ends were cut back, 4 bases at V and 3 bases at J, with 15 bases in the middle. In DNA form, the CDR3 reads TGTGCCAGCAGCTCGCTAGGGACAACGGACTATGGCTACACCTTC. This encodes CASSSLGTTDYGYTF.

J is TRBJ2-5 and V is TRBV28, with D perhaps TRBD2 (5 bases). The germline V gene has CDR1 MDHEN and CDR2 SYDVKM. The CDR3 runs to 13 residues. V lost 3 bases, J lost 3 bases, and 8 bases lay in between. The CDR3 DNA follows: TGTGCCAGCAGTTTTCGAGCGGAAGAGACCCAGTACTTC. Its translation is CASSFRAEETQYF.

The V call is TRBV28, the J call TRBJ2-3; 8 bases match TRBD2. Germline trimming cut 5 bases from V and 4 bases from J; bases unmatched to any gene: 5. The germline gives CDR1 MDHEN, CDR2 SYDVKM. The CDR3 covers 14 residues. This CDR3 reads CASSPRTSPDTQYF. As DNA, the CDR3 is TGTGCCAGCAGTCCACGGACTAGCCCAGATACGCAGTATTTT.

The gene calls are TRBV10-3 and TRBJ1-6; no definite D call. The V gene's germline CDR1 is ENHRY and CDR2 SYGVKD. Trimming pared 0 bases from V and 10 bases from J, leaving 10 bases between. This CDR3 spans 14 amino acids. The CDR3 loop reads CAISESRAGSPLHF. The CDR3 DNA follows: TGTGCCATCAGTGAGTCGCGAGCGGGATCACCCCTCCACTTT.